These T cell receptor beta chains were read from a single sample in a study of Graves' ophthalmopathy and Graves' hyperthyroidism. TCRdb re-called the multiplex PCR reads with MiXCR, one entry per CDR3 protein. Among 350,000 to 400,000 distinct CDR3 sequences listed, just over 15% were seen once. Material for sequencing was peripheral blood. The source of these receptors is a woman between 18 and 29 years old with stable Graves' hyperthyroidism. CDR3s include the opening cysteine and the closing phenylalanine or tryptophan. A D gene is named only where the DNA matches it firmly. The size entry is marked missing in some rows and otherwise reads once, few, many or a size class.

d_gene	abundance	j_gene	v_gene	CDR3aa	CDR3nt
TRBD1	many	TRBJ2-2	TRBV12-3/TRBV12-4	CASRLRQGVGNTGELFF	TGTGCCAGCAGACTCCGACAGGGAGTGGGGAACACCGGGGAGCTGTTTTTT
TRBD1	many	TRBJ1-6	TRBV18	CASSLDGTGNSPLHF	TGTGCCAGCTCTCTTGATGGGACAGGGAATTCACCCCTCCACTTT
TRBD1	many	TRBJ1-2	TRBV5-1	CASSTTTGNDGYTF	TGCGCCAGCAGCACGACGACAGGGAATGATGGCTACACCTTC
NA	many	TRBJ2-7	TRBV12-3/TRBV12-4	CASSMDSPYEQYF	TGTGCCAGCAGTATGGACAGCCCCTACGAGCAGTACTTC
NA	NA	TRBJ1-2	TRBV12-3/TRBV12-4	CASSLDDYGYTF	TGTGCCAGCAGCTTGGACGACTATGGCTACACCTTC
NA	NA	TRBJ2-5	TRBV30	CAWSRAGYQETQYF	TGTGCCTGGAGCCGTGCGGGGTACCAAGAGACCCAGTACTTC
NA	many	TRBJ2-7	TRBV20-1	CSARDRDSTYREDEQYF	TGCAGTGCTAGAGATCGGGACTCTACCTACAGGGAGGACGAGCAGTACTTC
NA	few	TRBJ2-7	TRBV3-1	CASSQSYRITNYEQYF	TGTGCCAGCAGCCAGTCCTACAGGATAACCAACTACGAGCAGTACTTC
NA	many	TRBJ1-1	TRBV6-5	CASSYSWGNTEAFF	TGTGCCAGCAGTTACTCTTGGGGGAACACTGAAGCTTTCTTT
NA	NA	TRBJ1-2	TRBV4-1	CASSQGVAGAIWGYGYTF	TGCGCCAGCAGCCAAGGGGTGGCGGGGGCGATTTGGGGCTATGGCTACACCTTC
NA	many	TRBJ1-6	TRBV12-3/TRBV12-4	CASSLVGSDSPLHF	TGTGCCAGCAGTTTAGTGGGCTCCGATTCACCCCTCCACTTT
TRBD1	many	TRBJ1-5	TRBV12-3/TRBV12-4	CASRMTGGTNQPQHF	TGTGCCAGCAGAATGACAGGGGGCACGAATCAGCCCCAGCATTTT
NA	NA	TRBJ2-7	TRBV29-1	CSVEDLDGTYEQYF	TGCAGCGTTGAAGATCTTGACGGCACCTACGAGCAGTACTTC
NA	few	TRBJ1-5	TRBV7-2	CASSLVAYSNQPQHF	TGTGCCAGCAGCTTAGTAGCTTATAGCAATCAGCCCCAGCATTTT
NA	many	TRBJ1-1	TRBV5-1	CASSSRQGNTEAFF	TGCGCCAGCAGCTCCCGGCAGGGGAACACTGAAGCTTTCTTT
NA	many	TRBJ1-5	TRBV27	CASSLRDLNQPQHF	TGTGCCAGCAGTTTGAGGGACCTCAATCAGCCCCAGCATTTT
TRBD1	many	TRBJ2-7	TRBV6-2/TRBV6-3	CASSPQERDRGDEQYF	TGTGCCAGCAGCCCCCAAGAACGGGACAGGGGGGACGAGCAGTACTTC
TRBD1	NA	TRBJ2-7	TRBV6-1	CASSGQGSYSYEQYF	TGTGCCAGCAGTGGACAGGGGTCTTACTCCTACGAGCAGTACTTC
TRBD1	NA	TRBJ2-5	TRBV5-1	CASSPGQGLRETQYF	TGCGCCAGCAGCCCGGGACAGGGGCTACGAGAGACCCAGTACTTC
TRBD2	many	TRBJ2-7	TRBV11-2	CASSPLSGDSYEQYF	TGTGCCAGCAGCCCATTAAGCGGGGACTCCTACGAGCAGTACTTC
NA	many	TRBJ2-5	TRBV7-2	CASSLGPSGETQYF	TGTGCCAGCAGCTTAGGGCCCTCGGGGGAGACCCAGTACTTC
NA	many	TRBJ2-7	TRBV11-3	CASSLLGTPSYEQYF	TGTGCCAGCAGCCTCCTCGGGACACCGTCCTACGAGCAGTACTTC
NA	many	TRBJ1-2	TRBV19	CASSSGGGDGYTF	TGTGCCAGTAGCAGTGGCGGGGGCGATGGCTACACCTTC
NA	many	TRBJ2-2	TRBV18	CASSPLTGELFF	TGTGCCAGCTCACCTTTGACCGGGGAGCTGTTTTTT
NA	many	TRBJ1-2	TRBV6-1	CASSPGRLNYGYTF	TGTGCCAGCAGCCCCGGCCGCCTTAACTATGGCTACACCTTC
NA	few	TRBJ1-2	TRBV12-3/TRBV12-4	CASSSWGQGNGYTF	TGTGCCAGCAGTTCCTGGGGCCAGGGGAATGGCTACACCTTC
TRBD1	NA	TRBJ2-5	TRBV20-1	CSARLGTGGRRETQYF	TGCAGTGCTAGACTCGGGACAGGGGGCCGACGAGAGACCCAGTACTTC